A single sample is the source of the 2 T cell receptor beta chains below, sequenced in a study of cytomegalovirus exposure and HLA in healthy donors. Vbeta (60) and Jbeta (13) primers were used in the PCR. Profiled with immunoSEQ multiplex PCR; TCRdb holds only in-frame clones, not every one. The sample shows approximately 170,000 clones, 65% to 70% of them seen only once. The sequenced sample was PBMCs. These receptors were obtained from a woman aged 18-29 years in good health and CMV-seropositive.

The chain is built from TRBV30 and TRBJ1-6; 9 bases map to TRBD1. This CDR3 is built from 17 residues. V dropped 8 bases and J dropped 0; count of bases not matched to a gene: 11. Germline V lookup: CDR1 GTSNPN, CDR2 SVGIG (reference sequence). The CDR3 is CATEQGAHSSYNSPLHF. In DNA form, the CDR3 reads TGTGCCACCGAACAGGGGGCCCACAGCTCCTATAATTCACCCCTCCACTTT.

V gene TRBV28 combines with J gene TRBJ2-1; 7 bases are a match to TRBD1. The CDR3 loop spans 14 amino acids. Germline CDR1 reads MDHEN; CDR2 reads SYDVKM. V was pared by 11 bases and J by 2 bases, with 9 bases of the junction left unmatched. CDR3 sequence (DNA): TGTGCCTTGGGAGAGCAGGGGGCCTACAATGAGCAGTTCTTC. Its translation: CALGEQGAYNEQFF.